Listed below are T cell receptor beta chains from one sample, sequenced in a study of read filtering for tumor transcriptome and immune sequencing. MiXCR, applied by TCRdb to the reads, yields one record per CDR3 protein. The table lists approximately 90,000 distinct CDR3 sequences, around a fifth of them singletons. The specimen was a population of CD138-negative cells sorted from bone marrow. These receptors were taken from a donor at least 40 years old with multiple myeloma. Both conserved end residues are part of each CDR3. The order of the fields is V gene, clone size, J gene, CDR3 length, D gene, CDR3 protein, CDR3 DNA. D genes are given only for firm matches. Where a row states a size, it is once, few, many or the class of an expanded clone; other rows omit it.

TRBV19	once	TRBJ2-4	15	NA	CTSSMWGAGKNIQYF	TGTACCAGTAGTATGTGGGGGGCCGGCAAAAACATTCAGTACTTC
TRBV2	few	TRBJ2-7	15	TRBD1	CASGGDRGNVAEQYF	TGTGCCAGCGGGGGGGACAGGGGTAATGTTGCCGAGCAGTACTTC
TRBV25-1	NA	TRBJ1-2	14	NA	CASSEFFNNYGYTF	TGTGCCAGCAGTGAATTTTTTAACAACTATGGCTACACCTTC
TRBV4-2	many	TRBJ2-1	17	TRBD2	CASSQEVASGEYNEQFF	TGTGCCAGCAGCCAAGAGGTGGCTAGCGGGGAGTACAATGAGCAGTTCTTC
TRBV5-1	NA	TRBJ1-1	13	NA	CASGVGLNTEAFF	TGCGCCAGCGGGGTGGGGCTGAACACTGAAGCTTTCTTT
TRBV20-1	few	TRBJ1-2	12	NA	CSASTENYGYTF	TGCAGTGCTTCGACAGAGAACTATGGCTACACCTTC
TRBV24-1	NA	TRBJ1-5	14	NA	CATSDLMSNQPQHF	TGTGCCACCAGTGATTTGATGAGCAATCAGCCCCAGCATTTT
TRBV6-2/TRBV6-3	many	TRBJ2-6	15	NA	CASSYYGPGANVLTF	TGTGCCAGCAGTTATTACGGGCCGGGGGCCAACGTCCTGACTTTC
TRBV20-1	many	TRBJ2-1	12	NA	CSARDLYNEQFF	TGCAGTGCTAGAGACCTATACAATGAGCAGTTCTTC
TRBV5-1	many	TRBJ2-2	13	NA	CASSLTETGELFF	TGCGCCAGCAGCTTGACAGAAACCGGGGAGCTGTTTTTT
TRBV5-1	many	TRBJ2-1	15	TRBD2	CASSLGSGGAPEQFF	TGCGCCAGCAGCTTGGGCAGCGGGGGGGCCCCTGAGCAGTTCTTC
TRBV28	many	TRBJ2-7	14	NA	CASSLPLGAYEQYF	TGTGCCAGCAGTTTACCCCTTGGGGCCTACGAGCAGTACTTC
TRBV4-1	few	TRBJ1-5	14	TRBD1	CASSPRDRNQPQHF	TGCGCCAGCAGCCCCCGGGACAGGAATCAGCCCCAGCATTTT
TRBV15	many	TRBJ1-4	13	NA	CATSRDLRGKLFF	TGTGCCACCAGCAGAGATCTAAGAGGGAAACTGTTTTTT
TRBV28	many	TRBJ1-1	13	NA	CASSFPSRSEAFF	TGTGCCAGCAGCTTCCCCTCTAGGTCTGAAGCTTTCTTT
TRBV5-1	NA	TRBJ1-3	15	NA	CASSLIPGSGNTIYF	TGCGCCAGCAGCTTGATACCGGGCTCTGGAAACACCATATATTTT
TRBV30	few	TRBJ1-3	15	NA	CAWSVQGTPGNTIYF	TGTGCCTGGAGTGTACAGGGAACCCCTGGAAACACCATATATTTT
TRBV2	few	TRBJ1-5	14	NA	CASSEGRVTQPQHF	TGTGCCAGCAGTGAGGGCAGGGTGACTCAGCCCCAGCATTTT
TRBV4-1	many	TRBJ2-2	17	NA	CASTVGLAVNVAGELFF	TGCGCCAGCACCGTCGGTCTGGCGGTCAATGTTGCCGGGGAGCTGTTTTTT
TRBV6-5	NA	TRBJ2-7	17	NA	CASSYSFQRAAPHEQYF	TGTGCCAGCAGTTACTCGTTTCAGCGGGCCGCACCGCACGAGCAGTACTTC
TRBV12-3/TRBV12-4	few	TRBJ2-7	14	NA	CASSLRTESYEQYF	TGTGCCAGCAGCCTCCGGACCGAGTCCTACGAGCAGTACTTC
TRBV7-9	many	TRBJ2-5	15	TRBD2	CASSLVAGGQETQYF	TGCGCCAGCAGCTTGGTTGCGGGGGGACAAGAGACCCAGTACTTC
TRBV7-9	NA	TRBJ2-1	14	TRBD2	CASGLTGGYNEQFF	TGTGCCAGCGGCTTGACGGGGGGATACAATGAGCAGTTCTTC
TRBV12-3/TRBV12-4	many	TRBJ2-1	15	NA	CASTTNPGLRNEQFF	TGTGCCAGCACCACTAATCCGGGACTCCGAAATGAGCAGTTCTTC
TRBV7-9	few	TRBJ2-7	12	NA	CASSSRGYEQYF	TGTGCCAGCAGCTCCCGGGGCTACGAGCAGTACTTC
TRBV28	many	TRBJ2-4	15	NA	CASSQDRTAKNIQYF	TGTGCCAGCAGTCAGGACCGAACCGCCAAAAACATTCAGTACTTC
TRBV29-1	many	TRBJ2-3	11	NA	CSVEVGGTQYF	TGCAGCGTTGAGGTCGGTGGTACGCAGTATTTT